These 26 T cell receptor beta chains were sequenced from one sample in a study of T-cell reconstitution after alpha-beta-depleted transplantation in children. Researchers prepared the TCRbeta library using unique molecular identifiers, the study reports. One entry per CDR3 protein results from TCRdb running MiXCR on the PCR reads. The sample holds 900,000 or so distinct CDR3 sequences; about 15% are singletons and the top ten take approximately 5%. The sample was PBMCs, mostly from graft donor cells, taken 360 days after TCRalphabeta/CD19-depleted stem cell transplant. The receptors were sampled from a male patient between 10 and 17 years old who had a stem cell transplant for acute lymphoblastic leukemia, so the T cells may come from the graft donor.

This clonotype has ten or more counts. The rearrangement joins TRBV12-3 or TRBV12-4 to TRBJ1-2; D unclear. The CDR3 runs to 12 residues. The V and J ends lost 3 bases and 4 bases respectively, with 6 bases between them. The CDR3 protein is CASSFAGYGYTF. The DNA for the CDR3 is TGTGCCAGCAGTTTTGCAGGCTATGGCTACACCTTC.

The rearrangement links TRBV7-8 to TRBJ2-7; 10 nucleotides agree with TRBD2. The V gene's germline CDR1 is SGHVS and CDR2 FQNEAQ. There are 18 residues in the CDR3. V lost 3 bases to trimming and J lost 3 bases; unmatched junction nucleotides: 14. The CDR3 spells CASSFGVRTSGGFYEQYF. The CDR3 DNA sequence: TGTGCCAGCAGCTTCGGCGTCAGGACTAGCGGAGGGTTCTACGAGCAGTACTTC.

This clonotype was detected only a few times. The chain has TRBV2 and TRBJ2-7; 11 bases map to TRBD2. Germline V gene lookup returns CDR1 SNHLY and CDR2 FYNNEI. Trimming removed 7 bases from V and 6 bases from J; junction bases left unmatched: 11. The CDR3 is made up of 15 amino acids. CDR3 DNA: TGTGCCAGCAAATTCCTAGCGGGGGGCCTTGGCGAGCAGTACTTC. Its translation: CASKFLAGGLGEQYF.

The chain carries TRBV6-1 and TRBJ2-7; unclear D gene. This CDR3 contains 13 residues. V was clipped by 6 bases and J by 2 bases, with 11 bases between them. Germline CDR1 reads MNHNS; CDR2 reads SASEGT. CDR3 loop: CASRVTVTYEQYF. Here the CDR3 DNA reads TGTGCCAGCAGGGTGACGGTGACCTACGAGCAGTACTTC.

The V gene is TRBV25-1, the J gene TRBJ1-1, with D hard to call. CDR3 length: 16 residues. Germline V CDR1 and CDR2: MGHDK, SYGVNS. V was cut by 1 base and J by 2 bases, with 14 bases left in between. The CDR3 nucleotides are TGTGCCAGCAGTGAATTTAGGGCCGAACGAAACACTGAAGCTTTCTTT. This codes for CASSEFRAERNTEAFF.

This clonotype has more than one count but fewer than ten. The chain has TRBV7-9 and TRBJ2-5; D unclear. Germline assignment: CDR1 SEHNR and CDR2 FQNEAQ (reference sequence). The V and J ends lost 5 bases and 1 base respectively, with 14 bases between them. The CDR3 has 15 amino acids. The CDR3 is CASSPKPLSQETQYF. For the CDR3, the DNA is TGTGCCAGCAGCCCAAAGCCCCTAAGCCAAGAGACCCAGTACTTC.

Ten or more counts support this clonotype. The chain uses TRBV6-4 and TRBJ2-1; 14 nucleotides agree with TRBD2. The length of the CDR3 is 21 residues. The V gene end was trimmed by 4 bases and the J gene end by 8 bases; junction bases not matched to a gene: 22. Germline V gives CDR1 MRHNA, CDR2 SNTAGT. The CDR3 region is CASSGIPGTSGRRAYMDEQFF. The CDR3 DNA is TGTGCCAGCAGTGGAATTCCCGGGACTAGCGGGAGAAGGGCCTACATGGATGAGCAGTTCTTC.

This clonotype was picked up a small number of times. DNA for the CDR3: TGTGCCAGCAGCTCCCCCGTGCAGCGACAAGAGACCCAGTACTTC. It specifies CASSSPVQRQETQYF. This sequence joins TRBV5-6 and TRBJ2-5; D is uncertain. The V end lost 3 bases, the J end lost 2 bases, and 14 bases lay between the germline ends. Germline V gene lookup returns CDR1 SGHDT and CDR2 YYEEEE. This CDR3 comprises 15 residues.

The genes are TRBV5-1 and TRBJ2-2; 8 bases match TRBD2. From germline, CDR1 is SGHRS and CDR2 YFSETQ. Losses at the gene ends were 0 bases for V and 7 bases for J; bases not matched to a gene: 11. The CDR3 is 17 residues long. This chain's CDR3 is CASSLERAGGPGGELFF. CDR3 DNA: TGCGCCAGCAGCTTGGAAAGGGCGGGAGGACCCGGCGGGGAGCTGTTTTTT.

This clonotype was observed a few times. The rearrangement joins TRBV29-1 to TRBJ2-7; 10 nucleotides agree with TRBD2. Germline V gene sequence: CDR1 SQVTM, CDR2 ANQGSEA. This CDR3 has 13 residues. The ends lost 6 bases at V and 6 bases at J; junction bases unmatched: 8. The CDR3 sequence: CSVGTSEVGEQYF. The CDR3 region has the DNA TGCAGCGTCGGGACTAGCGAAGTAGGCGAGCAGTACTTC.

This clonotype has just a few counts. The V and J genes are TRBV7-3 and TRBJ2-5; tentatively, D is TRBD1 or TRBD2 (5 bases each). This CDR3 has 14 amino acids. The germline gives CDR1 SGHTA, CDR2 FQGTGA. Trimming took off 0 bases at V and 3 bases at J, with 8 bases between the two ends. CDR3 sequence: CASSLTGAEETQYF. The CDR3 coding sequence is TGTGCCAGCAGCTTAACCGGGGCCGAAGAGACCCAGTACTTC.

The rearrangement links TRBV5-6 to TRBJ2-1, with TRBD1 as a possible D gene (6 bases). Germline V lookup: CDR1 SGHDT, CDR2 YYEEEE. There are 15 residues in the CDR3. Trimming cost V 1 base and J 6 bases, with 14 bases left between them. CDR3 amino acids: CASSLFGLRGNEQFF. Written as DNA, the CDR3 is TGTGCCAGCAGCTTGTTCGGACTCAGGGGCAATGAGCAGTTCTTC.

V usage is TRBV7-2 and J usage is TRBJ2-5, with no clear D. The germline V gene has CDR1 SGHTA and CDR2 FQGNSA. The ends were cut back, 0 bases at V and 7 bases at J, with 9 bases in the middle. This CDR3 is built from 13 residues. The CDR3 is CASSLAALGTQYF. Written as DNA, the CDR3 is TGTGCCAGCAGCTTAGCGGCCTTAGGGACCCAGTACTTC.

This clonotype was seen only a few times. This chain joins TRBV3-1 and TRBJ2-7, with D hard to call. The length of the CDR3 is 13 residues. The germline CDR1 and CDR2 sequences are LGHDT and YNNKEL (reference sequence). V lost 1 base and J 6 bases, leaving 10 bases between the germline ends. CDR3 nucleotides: TGTGCCAGCAGCCAAGCCTTCCCCCTCGAGCAGTACTTC. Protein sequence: CASSQAFPLEQYF.

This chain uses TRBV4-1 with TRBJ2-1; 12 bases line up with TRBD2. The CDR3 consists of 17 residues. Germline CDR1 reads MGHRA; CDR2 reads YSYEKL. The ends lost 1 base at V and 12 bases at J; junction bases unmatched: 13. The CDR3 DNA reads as TGCGCCAGCAGCCAAGGCCCTAGCGGGAGGGTAGGGATTTGGCAGTTCTTC. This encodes CASSQGPSGRVGIWQFF.

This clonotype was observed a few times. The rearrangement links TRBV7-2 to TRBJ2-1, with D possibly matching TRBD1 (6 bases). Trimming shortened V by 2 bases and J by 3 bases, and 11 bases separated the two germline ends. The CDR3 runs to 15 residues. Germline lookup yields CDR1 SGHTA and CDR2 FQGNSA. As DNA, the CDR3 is TGTGCCAGCAGCTTAAGGGGGACGGACTACAATGAGCAGTTCTTC. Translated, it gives CASSLRGTDYNEQFF.

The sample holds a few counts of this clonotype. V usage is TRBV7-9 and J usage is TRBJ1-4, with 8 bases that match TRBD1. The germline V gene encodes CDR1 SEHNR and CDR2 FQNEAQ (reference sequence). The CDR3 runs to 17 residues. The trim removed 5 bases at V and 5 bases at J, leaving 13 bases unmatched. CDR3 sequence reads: CASSQGTGGTGNEKLFF. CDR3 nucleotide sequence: TGTGCCAGCAGCCAAGGGACAGGCGGAACCGGGAATGAAAAACTGTTTTTT.

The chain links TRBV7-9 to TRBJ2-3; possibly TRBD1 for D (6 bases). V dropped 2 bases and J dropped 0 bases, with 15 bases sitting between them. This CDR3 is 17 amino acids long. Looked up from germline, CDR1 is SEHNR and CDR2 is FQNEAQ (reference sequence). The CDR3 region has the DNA TGTGCCAGCAGCTTACTTCCAGGGGAGAATAGCACAGATACGCAGTATTTT. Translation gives CASSLLPGENSTDTQYF.

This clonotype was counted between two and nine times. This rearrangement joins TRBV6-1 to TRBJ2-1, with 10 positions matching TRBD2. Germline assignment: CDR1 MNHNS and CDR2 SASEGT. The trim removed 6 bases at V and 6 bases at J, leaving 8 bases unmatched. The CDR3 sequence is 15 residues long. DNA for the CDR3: TGTGCCAGCAGCCCCGGACTAGCGGAGTCCAATGAGCAGTTCTTC. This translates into CASSPGLAESNEQFF.

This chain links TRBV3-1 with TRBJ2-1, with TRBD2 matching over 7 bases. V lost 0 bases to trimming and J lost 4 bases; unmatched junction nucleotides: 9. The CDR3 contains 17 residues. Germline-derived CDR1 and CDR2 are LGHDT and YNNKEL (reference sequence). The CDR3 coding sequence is TGTGCCAGCAGCCAAGATGGGGCTAGCGGAGTTTACAATGAGCAGTTCTTC. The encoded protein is CASSQDGASGVYNEQFF.

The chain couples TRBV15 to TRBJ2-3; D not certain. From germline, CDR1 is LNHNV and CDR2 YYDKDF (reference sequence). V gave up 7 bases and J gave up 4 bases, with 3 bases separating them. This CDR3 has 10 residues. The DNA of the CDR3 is TGTGCCACCATGGCAGATACGCAGTATTTT. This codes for CATMADTQYF.

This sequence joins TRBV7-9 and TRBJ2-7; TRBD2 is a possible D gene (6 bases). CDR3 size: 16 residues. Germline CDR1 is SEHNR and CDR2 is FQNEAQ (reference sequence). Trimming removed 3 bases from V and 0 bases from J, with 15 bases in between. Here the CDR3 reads CASSFPFSGPSYEQYF. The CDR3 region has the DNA TGTGCCAGCAGCTTCCCTTTCAGCGGGCCCTCCTACGAGCAGTACTTC.

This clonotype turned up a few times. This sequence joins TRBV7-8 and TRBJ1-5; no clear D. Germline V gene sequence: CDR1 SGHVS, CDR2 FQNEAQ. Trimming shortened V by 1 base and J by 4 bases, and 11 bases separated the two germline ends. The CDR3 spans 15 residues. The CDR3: CASSLVRVGNQPQHF. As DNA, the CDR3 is TGTGCCAGCAGCTTAGTTAGGGTGGGGAATCAGCCCCAGCATTTT. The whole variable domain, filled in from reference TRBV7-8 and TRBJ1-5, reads GAGVSQSPRYKVAKRGQDVALRCDPISGHVSLFWYQQALGQGPEFLTYFQNEAQLDKSGLPSDRFFAERPEGSVSTLKIQRTQQEDSAVYLCASSLVRVGNQPQHFGDGTRLSIL.

The CDR3 coding sequence is TGCGCCAGCAGCTATAGCGGGAGGGGACTCAATGAGCAGTTCTTC. The encoded protein is CASSYSGRGLNEQFF. J is TRBJ2-1 and V is TRBV5-1, with 11 bases matching TRBD2. Germline V gene data show CDR1 as SGHRS and CDR2 as YFSETQ. This CDR3 has 15 amino acids. Germline trimming cut 3 bases from V and 6 bases from J; bases unmatched to any gene: 5.

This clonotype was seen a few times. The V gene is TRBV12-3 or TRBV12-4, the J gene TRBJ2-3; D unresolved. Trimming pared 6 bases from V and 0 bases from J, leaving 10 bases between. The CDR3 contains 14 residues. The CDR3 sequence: CASRPTLSTDTQYF. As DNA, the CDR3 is TGTGCCAGCAGGCCAACGCTAAGCACAGATACGCAGTATTTT.

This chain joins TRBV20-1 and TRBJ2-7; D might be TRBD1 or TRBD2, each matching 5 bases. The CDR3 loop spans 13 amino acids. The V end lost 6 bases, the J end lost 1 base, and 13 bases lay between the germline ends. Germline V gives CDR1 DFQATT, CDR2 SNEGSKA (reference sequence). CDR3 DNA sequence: TGCAGTGCCCTGGGGGTCCGATCCTACGAGCAGTACTTC. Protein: CSALGVRSYEQYF.